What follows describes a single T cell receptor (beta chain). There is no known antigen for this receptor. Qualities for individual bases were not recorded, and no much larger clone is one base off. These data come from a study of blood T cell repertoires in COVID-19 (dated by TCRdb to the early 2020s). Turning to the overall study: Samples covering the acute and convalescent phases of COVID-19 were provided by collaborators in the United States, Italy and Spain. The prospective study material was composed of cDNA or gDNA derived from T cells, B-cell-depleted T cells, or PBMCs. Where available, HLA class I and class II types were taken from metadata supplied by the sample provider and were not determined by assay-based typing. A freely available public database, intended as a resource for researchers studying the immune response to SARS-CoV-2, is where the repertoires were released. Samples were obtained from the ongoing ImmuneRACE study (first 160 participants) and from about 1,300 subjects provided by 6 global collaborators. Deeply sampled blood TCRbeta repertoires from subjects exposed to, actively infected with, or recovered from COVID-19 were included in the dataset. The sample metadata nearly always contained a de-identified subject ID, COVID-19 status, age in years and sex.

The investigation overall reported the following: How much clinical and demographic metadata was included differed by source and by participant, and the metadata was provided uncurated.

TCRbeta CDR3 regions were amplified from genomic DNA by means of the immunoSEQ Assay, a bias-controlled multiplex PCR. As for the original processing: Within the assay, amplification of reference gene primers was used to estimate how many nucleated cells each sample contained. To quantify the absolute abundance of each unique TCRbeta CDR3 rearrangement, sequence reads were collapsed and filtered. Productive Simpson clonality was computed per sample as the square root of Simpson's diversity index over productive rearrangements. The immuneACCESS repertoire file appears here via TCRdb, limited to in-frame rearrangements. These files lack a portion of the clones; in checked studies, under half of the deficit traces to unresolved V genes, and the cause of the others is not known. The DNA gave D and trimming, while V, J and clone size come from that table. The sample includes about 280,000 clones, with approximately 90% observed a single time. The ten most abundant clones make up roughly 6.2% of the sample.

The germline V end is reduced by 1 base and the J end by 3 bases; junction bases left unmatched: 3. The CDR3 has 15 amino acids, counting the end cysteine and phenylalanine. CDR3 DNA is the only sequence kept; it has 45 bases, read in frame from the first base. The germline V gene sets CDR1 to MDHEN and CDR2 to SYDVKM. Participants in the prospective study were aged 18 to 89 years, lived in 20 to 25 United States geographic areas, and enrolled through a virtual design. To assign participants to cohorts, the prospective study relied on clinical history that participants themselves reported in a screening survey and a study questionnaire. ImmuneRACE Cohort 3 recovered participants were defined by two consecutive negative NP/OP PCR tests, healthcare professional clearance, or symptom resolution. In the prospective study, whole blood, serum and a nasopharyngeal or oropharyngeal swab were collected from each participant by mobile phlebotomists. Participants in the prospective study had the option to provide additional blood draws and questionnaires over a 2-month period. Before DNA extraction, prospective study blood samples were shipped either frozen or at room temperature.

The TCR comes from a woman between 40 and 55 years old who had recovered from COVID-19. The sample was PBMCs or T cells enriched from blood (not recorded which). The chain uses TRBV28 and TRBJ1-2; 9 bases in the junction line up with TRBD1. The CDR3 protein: CASSLSGQGHYGYTF. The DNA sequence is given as TGTGCCAGCAGTTTATCGGGACAGGGTCACTATGGCTACACCTTC.